Below, 19 T cell receptor beta chains from the same sample are listed, as sequenced in a study of a mutant IDH1 vaccine in newly diagnosed glioma. Libraries were prepared by immunoSEQ multiplex PCR; TCRdb keeps only in-frame clonotypes and omits some of them. The sample contains approximately 50,000 clones, around four fifths of which appear only once. Time point: week 47, end of study. With topical imiquimod, each dose of the vaccine consisted of 300 ug of mutant IDH1 20-mer peptide. No antigen has been assigned to these receptors. Source: PBMCs, taken from a glioma patient whose treatment included an IDH1 peptide vaccine. Receptors were obtained from a woman aged 50 to 60 with glioma.

V gene TRBV5-1 combines with J gene TRBJ2-5; D possibly corresponds to TRBD1 (5 bases). Germline-derived CDR1 and CDR2 are SGHRS and YFSETQ. Trimming removed 9 bases from V and 5 bases from J, with 20 bases in between. The CDR3 has 14 amino acids. CDR3 amino acids: CATSSGAGPETQYF. Written as DNA, the CDR3 is TGCGCCACCTCTTCTGGGGCTGGCCCGGAGACCCAGTACTTC.

The chain couples TRBV18 to TRBJ1-5; 7 nucleotides line up with TRBD1. Germline V gene data show CDR1 as KGHSH and CDR2 as LQKENI. CDR3 length equals 15 residues. Trimming at V came to 2 bases and at J to 6 bases, leaving 7 bases not matched to a gene. In DNA form, the CDR3 reads TGTGCCAGCTCACCATGGAGGGGGCAGGGTCAGCCCCAGCATTTT. It codes for CASSPWRGQGQPQHF.

This chain joins TRBV7-2 and TRBJ2-1; 11 positions agree with TRBD1. Losses at the gene ends were 5 bases for V and 4 bases for J; bases not matched to a gene: 4. From germline, CDR1 is SGHTA and CDR2 FQGNSA. CDR3 size: 15 residues. CDR3 coding DNA: TGTGCCAGCAGCCCGGACAGGGGGCTGTACAATGAGCAGTTCTTC. Translated, it gives CASSPDRGLYNEQFF.

The chain couples TRBV19 to TRBJ1-6; 10 bases map to TRBD1. This CDR3 has 14 amino acids. The germline V gene encodes CDR1 LNHDA and CDR2 SQIVND (reference sequence). V lost 6 bases to trimming and J lost 7 bases; unmatched junction nucleotides: 3. CDR3 protein: CASRLGQGNSPLHF. CDR3 DNA sequence: TGTGCCAGTAGATTGGGACAGGGGAATTCACCCCTCCACTTT.

The chain joins TRBV4-3 to TRBJ2-3, with D maybe TRBD1 (5 bases). Trimming cost V 0 bases and J 4 bases, with 14 bases left between them. The CDR3 covers 16 residues. Germline assignment: CDR1 LGHNA and CDR2 YSLEER. In DNA form, the CDR3 reads TGCGCCAGCAGCCAAGAAAGGGGCCAGGGCCCAGATACGCAGTATTTT. Protein product: CASSQERGQGPDTQYF.

V is TRBV5-1 and J is TRBJ2-5; no definite D call. This CDR3 is 14 amino acids long. Germline V CDR1 and CDR2: SGHRS, YFSETQ. V lost 7 bases, J lost 1 base, and 14 bases lay in between. CDR3 protein: CASSRGMTQETQYF. The CDR3 nucleotides read TGCGCCAGCTCCCGAGGCATGACCCAAGAGACCCAGTACTTC.

This chain joins TRBV2 and TRBJ2-5; 13 nucleotides line up with TRBD2. CDR1 is SNHLY and CDR2 is FYNNEI in the germline V gene. The CDR3 is made up of 17 amino acids. The V and J ends lost 3 bases and 3 bases, in that order; junction bases with no gene match: 7. The CDR3 nucleotides are TGTGCCAGCAGTGACAGCGGGACTAGCGGGGCTAAAGAGACCCAGTACTTC. Translated: CASSDSGTSGAKETQYF. Filled out from reference TRBV2 and TRBJ2-5, the complete variable domain reads EPEVTQTPSHQVTQMGQEVILRCVPISNHLYFYWYRQILGQKVEFLVSFYNNEISEKSEIFDDQFSVERPDGSNFTLKIRSTKLEDSAMYFCASSDSGTSGAKETQYFGPGTRLLVL.

The chain employs TRBV9 and TRBJ2-7; 8 nucleotides align to TRBD2. Per the germline V gene, CDR1 is SGDLS and CDR2 is YYNGEE. This CDR3 contains 15 residues. Losses at the gene ends were 4 bases for V and 0 bases for J; bases not matched to a gene: 6. The CDR3: CASSMSGGHSYEQYF. CDR3 DNA sequence: TGTGCCAGCAGCATGAGCGGGGGACACTCCTACGAGCAGTACTTC.

The V call is TRBV9, the J call TRBJ2-7; 7 nucleotides line up with TRBD1. CDR3 size: 15 residues. Germline lookup yields CDR1 SGDLS and CDR2 YYNGEE. V was clipped by 0 bases and J by 2 bases; unmatched bases: 5. The CDR3 coding sequence is TGTGCCAGCAGCGTAGGACAGGGTGAGCCCTACGAGCAGTACTTC. Amino acids: CASSVGQGEPYEQYF.

This clone was seen a handful of times. This chain joins TRBV5-6 and TRBJ1-1, with D hard to call. Germline assignment: CDR1 SGHDT and CDR2 YYEEEE. The CDR3 is made up of 15 amino acids. Deletions cut 1 base from V and 1 base from J, with 11 bases between. The CDR3 DNA follows: TGTGCCAGCAGCTTGCCGGACTCGAAGAACACTGAAGCTTTCTTT. It codes for CASSLPDSKNTEAFF.

The table lists this clone with a few counts. The gene calls are TRBV30 and TRBJ1-6; possible D gene TRBD1, 5 bases. Trimming cost V 7 bases and J 9 bases, with 16 bases left between them. From germline, CDR1 is GTSNPN and CDR2 SVGIG (reference sequence). This CDR3 region has 13 residues. In DNA, the CDR3 is TGTGCCTTCGCGGACACAGACCCTTCACCCCTCCACTTT. Translation gives CAFADTDPSPLHF.

This rearrangement joins TRBV14 to TRBJ2-4, with TRBD1 as a possible D gene (6 bases). Trimming cost V 4 bases and J 5 bases, with 15 bases left between them. The germline gives CDR1 SGHDN, CDR2 FVKESK. The CDR3 length is 15 residues. This CDR3 reads CASSPWGRGENIQYF. The CDR3 bases are TGTGCCAGCAGCCCCTGGGGCAGGGGCGAAAACATTCAGTACTTC.

J is TRBJ2-7 and V is TRBV19, with D maybe TRBD1 (5 bases). Per the germline V gene, CDR1 is LNHDA and CDR2 is SQIVND (reference sequence). V was trimmed by 1 base and J by 5 bases, leaving 9 bases between them. CDR3 length equals 13 residues. The chain's CDR3 is CASSIAGINEQYF. The CDR3 DNA reads as TGTGCCAGTAGTATAGCAGGGATAAACGAGCAGTACTTC.

The chain uses TRBV5-6 and TRBJ1-1, with D unclear. Germline-derived CDR1 and CDR2 are SGHDT and YYEEEE. Trimming cost V 3 bases and J 4 bases, with 13 bases left between them. CDR3 size: 14 residues. For the CDR3, the DNA is TGTGCCAGCAGCTACGCTGGGATGAGCACTGAAGCTTTCTTT. This translates into CASSYAGMSTEAFF.

The rearrangement uses TRBV7-2 and TRBJ1-2, with D tentatively TRBD1 (5 bases). Germline values: CDR1 SGHTA, CDR2 FQGNSA. This CDR3 has 15 amino acids. The V end lost 0 bases, the J end lost 7 bases, and 15 bases lay between the germline ends. In DNA form, the CDR3 reads TGTGCCAGCAGCTTAGCCACCGGGACTCCAGTTGGCTACACCTTC. Residues: CASSLATGTPVGYTF.

The chain has TRBV30 and TRBJ1-1; D gene unclear. The CDR3 consists of 13 residues. Germline V lookup: CDR1 GTSNPN, CDR2 SVGIG (reference sequence). V gave up 3 bases and J gave up 0 bases, with 8 bases separating them. This CDR3 reads CAWRFLLNTEAFF. DNA of the CDR3: TGTGCCTGGAGGTTTTTGCTGAACACTGAAGCTTTCTTT.

V usage is TRBV4-3 and J usage is TRBJ2-5, with a weak D call TRBD1 (6 bases). With 0 bases removed from V and 1 base from J, the gap between germline ends came to 9 bases. CDR1 and CDR2 (germline): LGHNA, YSLEER. The CDR3 runs to 15 residues. CDR3 coding DNA: TGCGCCAGCAGCCAAGATACAGGGACCCAAGAGACCCAGTACTTC. Residues: CASSQDTGTQETQYF.

This sequence joins TRBV7-2 and TRBJ2-7, with D possibly matching TRBD1 (6 bases). The CDR3 totals 14 residues. The germline V and J ends were trimmed by 1 base and 3 bases, with 10 bases remaining between them. Germline lookup yields CDR1 SGHTA and CDR2 FQGNSA. Here the CDR3 reads CASSLVQGIYEQYF. The CDR3 bases are TGTGCCAGCAGCTTAGTACAGGGAATCTACGAGCAGTACTTC.

The CDR3 region has the DNA TGTGCCATCAGCCACGGGACAGGCAATCAGCCCCAGCATTTT. This gives the protein CAISHGTGNQPQHF. This chain connects TRBV10-3 to TRBJ1-5; TRBD1 matches 7 bases. Trimming removed 6 bases from V and 2 bases from J; junction bases left unmatched: 4. The CDR3 runs 14 residues. CDR1 is ENHRY, CDR2 SYGVKD, per germline.